Below, one T cell receptor beta chain is given with its context. Data came from immunoSEQ multiplex PCR; TCRdb stores just in-frame clones and leaves some out. Here the sample spans approximately 100,000 clones, about 79% being singletons. The data originate from a study of PD-1 blockade in mismatch repair-deficient tumors. Study-level information: Enrolled about 2012-2016, patients had progressing, pretreated mismatch repair-deficient cancers of about twelve types.

In germline, CDR1 is ENHRY, CDR2 SYGVKD. The CDR3 length is 13 residues. The V gene lost 7 bases and the J gene lost 0 bases, with 10 bases spanning the gap. This chain links TRBV10-3 with TRBJ2-7; D uncertain. The origin of this receptor is an adult with mismatch repair-deficient cancer. The sequences come from peripheral blood, collected about eight months after starting pembrolizumab. In nucleotides, the CDR3 is TGTGCCATCAAGGCAGGTAGCTCCTACGAGCAGTACTTC. Translating gives CAIKAGSSYEQYF.